These T cell receptor beta chains were read from a single sample in a study of regulatory T cells in long-lasting Graves disease. TCRdb recomputed calls from the multiplex PCR reads with MiXCR, one row per CDR3 protein. The sample yields about 530,000 distinct CDR3 sequences, about 16% seen once. Separately, the same data were catalogued under a study of T cells in Graves' hyperthyroidism and ophthalmopathy.

The sample was peripheral blood mononuclear cells (PBMCs), taken at new diagnosis, from a patient treated with antithyroid drugs. The receptors originated from a woman aged 35-60 years with Graves disease. Each CDR3 is given with its conserved first and last residue. Fields, in order: V gene, clone size, D gene, J gene, CDR3 DNA, CDR3 protein. D genes are given only for firm matches. Part of the rows lack a size; the others show once, few, many or a class for expanded clones.

TRBV5-1	many	NA	TRBJ2-2	TGCGCCAGCAGCTTGGTGTCGGCAAGGGGCGCCGGGGAGCTGTTTTTT	CASSLVSARGAGELFF
TRBV6-1	few	TRBD1	TRBJ1-5	TGTGCCAGCAGGGGCCGGACAGGGGACAGCAATCAGCCCCAGCATTTT	CASRGRTGDSNQPQHF
TRBV4-1	NA	NA	TRBJ2-5	TGCGCCAGCAGCCAAGATAGTCTTAAAGAGACCCAGTACTTC	CASSQDSLKETQYF
TRBV11-2	many	TRBD1	TRBJ1-5	TGTGCCAGCAGCACCACAACGACAGGGGATCAGCCCCAGCATTTT	CASSTTTTGDQPQHF
TRBV12-3/TRBV12-4	NA	TRBD2	TRBJ2-5	TGTGCCAGCAGCACTTATGGGAGCGGGGGGCGTGAGACCCAGTACTTC	CASSTYGSGGRETQYF
TRBV20-1	few	TRBD2	TRBJ2-1	TGCAGTGCAACCGGGACTAGCGGAGCCAATGAGCAGTTCTTC	CSATGTSGANEQFF
TRBV6-1	NA	TRBD2	TRBJ2-2	TGTGCCAGCAGCATGACTAGCGGGGGGCGGGGGGAGCTGTTTTTT	CASSMTSGGRGELFF
TRBV12-3/TRBV12-4	many	TRBD2	TRBJ2-2	TGTGCCAGCAGTCTACTAGCGGGGGCGCTGGGCACCGGGGAGCTGTTTTTT	CASSLLAGALGTGELFF
TRBV27	many	NA	TRBJ1-5	TGTGCCGCCGGGGACGGCAGCAATCAGCCCCAGCATTTT	CAAGDGSNQPQHF
TRBV6-9	few	TRBD2	TRBJ2-7	TGTGCCAGCAGTTCCCTCGGAGCGGGGGCCCACGAGCAGTACTTC	CASSSLGAGAHEQYF
TRBV20-1	NA	NA	TRBJ1-6	TGCAGTGCTAGAATGGCAAGGGGTAATTCACCCCTCCACTTT	CSARMARGNSPLHF
TRBV28	many	NA	TRBJ2-1	TGTGCCAGCAGTTTACGGTTCTTC	CASSLRFF
TRBV19	NA	TRBD1	TRBJ2-7	TGTGCCAGTAGTGCCTACGGACAGGGTGGATGGAACTACGAGCAGTACTTC	CASSAYGQGGWNYEQYF
TRBV6-1	many	TRBD1	TRBJ2-7	TGTGCCAGCAGGGGGACAGGGAATACCTACGAGCAGTACTTC	CASRGTGNTYEQYF
TRBV19	few	TRBD1	TRBJ1-2	TGTGCCAGTAGTTCACAGGGGGACGACTATGGCTACACCTTC	CASSSQGDDYGYTF
TRBV7-2	many	NA	TRBJ1-1	TGTGCCAGCAGCCCCGACAGACGGAAAGCTTTCTTT	CASSPDRRKAFF
TRBV2	many	NA	TRBJ2-7	TGTGCCAGCAGTGAAGAAGGTAAAGGGGCCTACGAGCAGTACTTC	CASSEEGKGAYEQYF
TRBV30	few	NA	TRBJ1-6	TGTGCCTGGAGTGCCCCCGGAGATCCCCTCCACTTT	CAWSAPGDPLHF